Described below is a single T cell receptor (beta chain) sequence and its context. The data stem from a study of blood T cell repertoires in COVID-19. Under the authors' procedure: Reference gene primers were amplified, and this amplification served to estimate nucleated cell counts. Using immunoSEQ multiplex PCR, the repertoire was profiled, and TCRdb retains in-frame clones only, with some absent. V, J and clone size are those of that table, while D and trimming were read from the DNA. The repertoire holds approximately 500,000 clones, with about 89% as singletons. Patients at the Seattle site were enrolled during active infection and followed longitudinally. The germline V gene encodes CDR1 MNHEY and CDR2 SVGAGI. The CDR3 has 15 residues. Trimming shortened V by 6 bases and J by 2 bases, and 16 bases separated the two germline ends.

The sequence derives from a woman between 50 and 59 years old with COVID-19, enrolled during active disease. Sequencing was done on a sample of peripheral blood. This chain uses TRBV6-5 with TRBJ1-2, with a weak D call TRBD1 (6 bases). For the CDR3, the DNA is TGTGCCAGCAGCCCCGGGACACAACCCAACTATGGCTACACCTTC. Encoded protein: CASSPGTQPNYGYTF.